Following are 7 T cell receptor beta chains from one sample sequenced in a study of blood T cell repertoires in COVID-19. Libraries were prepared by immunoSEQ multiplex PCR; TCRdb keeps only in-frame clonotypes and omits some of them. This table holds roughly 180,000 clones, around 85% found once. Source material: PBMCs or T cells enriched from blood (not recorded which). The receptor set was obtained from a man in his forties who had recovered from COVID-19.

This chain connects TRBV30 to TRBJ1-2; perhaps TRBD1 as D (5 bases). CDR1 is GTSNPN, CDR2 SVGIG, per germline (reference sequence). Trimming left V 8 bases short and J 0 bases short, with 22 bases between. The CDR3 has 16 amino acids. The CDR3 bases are TGTGCCCAGCTTGGGGGGGGTAAAGCCGCTAACTATGGCTACACCTTC. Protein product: CAQLGGGKAANYGYTF.

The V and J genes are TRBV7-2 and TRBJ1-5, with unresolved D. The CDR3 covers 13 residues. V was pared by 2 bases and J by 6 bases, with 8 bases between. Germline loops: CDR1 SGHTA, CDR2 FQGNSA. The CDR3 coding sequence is TGTGCCAGCAGCTTATTGTCGGGTCAGCCCCAGCATTTT. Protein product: CASSLLSGQPQHF.

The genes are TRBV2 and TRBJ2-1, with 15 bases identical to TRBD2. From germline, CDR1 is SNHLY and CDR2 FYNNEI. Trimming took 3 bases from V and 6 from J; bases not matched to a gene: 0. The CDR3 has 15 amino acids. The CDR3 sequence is CASSEGLAGGNEQFF. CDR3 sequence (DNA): TGTGCCAGCAGTGAGGGACTAGCGGGGGGCAATGAGCAGTTCTTC.

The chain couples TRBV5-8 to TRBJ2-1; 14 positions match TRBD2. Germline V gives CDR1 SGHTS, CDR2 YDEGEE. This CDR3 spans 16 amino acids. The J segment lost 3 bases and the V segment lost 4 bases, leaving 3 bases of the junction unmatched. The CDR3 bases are TGTGCCAGCAGCCTCGGGACTAGCGGGAGCTACAATGAGCAGTTCTTC. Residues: CASSLGTSGSYNEQFF.

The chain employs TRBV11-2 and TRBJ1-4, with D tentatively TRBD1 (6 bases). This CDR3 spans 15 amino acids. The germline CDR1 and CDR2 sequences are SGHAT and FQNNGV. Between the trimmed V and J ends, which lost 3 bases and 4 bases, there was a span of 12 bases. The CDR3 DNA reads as TGTGCCAGCAGCTTCCGGACAGCGCTTAATGAAAAACTGTTTTTT. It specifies CASSFRTALNEKLFF. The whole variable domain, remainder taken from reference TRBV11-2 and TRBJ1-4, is EAGVAQSPRYKIIEKRQSVAFWCNPISGHATLYWYQQILGQGPKLLIQFQNNGVVDDSQLPKDRFSAERLKGVDSTLKIQPAKLEDSAVYLCASSFRTALNEKLFFGSGTQLSVL.

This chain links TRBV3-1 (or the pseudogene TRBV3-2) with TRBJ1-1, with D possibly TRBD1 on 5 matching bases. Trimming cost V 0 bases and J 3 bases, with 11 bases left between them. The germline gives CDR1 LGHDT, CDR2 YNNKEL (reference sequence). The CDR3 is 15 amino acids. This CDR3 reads CASSQEPDIYTEAFF. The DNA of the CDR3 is TGTGCCAGCAGCCAAGAACCGGACATTTACACTGAAGCTTTCTTT.

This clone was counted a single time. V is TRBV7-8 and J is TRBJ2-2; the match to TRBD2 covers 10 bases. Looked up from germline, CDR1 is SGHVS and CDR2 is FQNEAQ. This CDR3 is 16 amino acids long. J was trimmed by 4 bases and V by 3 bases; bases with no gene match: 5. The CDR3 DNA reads TGTGCCAGCAGCTTTCTAGCGGGAGACGGCACCGGGGAGCTGTTTTTT. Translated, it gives CASSFLAGDGTGELFF.